Each of the 28 T cell receptor beta chains below was sequenced from the same sample in a study of T cells expressing NK-cell markers. After re-calling the 5' RACE reads, TCRdb lists one entry per CDR3 protein, DNA absent. Its table lists 350,000 to 400,000 distinct CDR3 sequences. Material: blood T cells: a sorted CD56 or NKG2C T cell subset, CD4+ or CD8+ T cells, or bulk PBMC T cells (not recorded which). The receptor source for this set is a woman aged 45-65 years in good health.

The rearrangement uses TRBV5-6 and TRBJ2-7; as DNA is missing, the TRBD2 call by TCRdb cannot be tested. The germline V gene has CDR1 SGHDT and CDR2 YYEEEE. The CDR3 covers 13 residues. CDR3 sequence reads: CASSWGTSFEQYF.

This chain links TRBV29-1 with TRBJ1-1. Looked up from germline, CDR1 is SQVTM and CDR2 is ANQGSEA. CDR3 length equals 13 residues. The chain's CDR3 is CSVLKGMNTEAFF. Full variable domain (missing parts from reference TRBV29-1 and TRBJ1-1): SAVISQKPSRDICQRGTSLTIQCQVDSQVTMMFWYRQQPGQSLTLIATANQGSEATYESGFVIDKFPISRPNLTFSTLTVSNMSPEDSSIYLCSVLKGMNTEAFFGQGTRLTVV.

This CDR3 is CASSELWARGNRNTEAFF. This sequence joins TRBV6-1 and TRBJ1-1; TCRdb calls TRBD1, which cannot be checked without DNA. CDR1 and CDR2 from the germline V gene are MNHNS and SASEGT. The CDR3 runs 18 residues.

V and J are TRBV21-1 and TRBJ2-1; TCRdb proposes TRBD2, but this gene call is untestable without DNA. TRBV21-1 is a pseudogene. The CDR3 is 17 amino acids. The CDR3 sequence: CASSYIGASGVYNEQFF.

V gene TRBV2 combines with J gene TRBJ2-3; TCRdb selects TRBD1, and the lack of DNA leaves this call unchecked. The CDR3 is made up of 12 amino acids. The germline CDR1 and CDR2 sequences are SNHLY and FYNNEI. The CDR3 protein is CAVRGYTDTQYF.

The chain links TRBV30 to TRBJ2-3; TCRdb returns TRBD2, unconfirmable since there is no DNA. In germline, CDR1 is GTSNPN, CDR2 SVGIG (reference sequence). The CDR3 has 13 amino acids. Here the CDR3 reads CASAGLSTDTQYF.

The chain recombines TRBV7-6 with TRBJ2-3; without DNA, the TCRdb call of TRBD2 cannot be checked. The CDR3 contains 15 residues. CDR1 SGHVS and CDR2 FNYEAQ come from the germline V gene. The CDR3 protein is CASSFLGPSTDTQYF. The full variable domain, completed using reference TRBV7-6 and TRBJ2-3, is GAGVSQSPRYKVTKRGQDVALRCDPISGHVSLYWYRQALGQGPEFLTYFNYEAQQDKSGLPNDRFSAERPEGSISTLTIQRTEQRDSAMYRCASSFLGPSTDTQYFGPGTRLTVL.

This rearrangement joins TRBV5-1 to TRBJ1-1; the D gene TCRdb calls, TRBD1, cannot be checked with no DNA. Germline V gene sequence: CDR1 SGHRS, CDR2 YFSETQ. The CDR3 consists of 14 residues. The CDR3 spells CASSLAATGAEAFF.

The chain combines TRBV27 with TRBJ2-7; absent DNA, TCRdb's TRBD1 call cannot be checked. This CDR3 region has 13 residues. Germline V gene sequence: CDR1 MNHEY, CDR2 SMNVEV (reference sequence). Here the CDR3 reads CASSLRDSPEQYF.

The V gene is TRBV9, the J gene TRBJ2-2. Germline CDR1 reads SGDLS; CDR2 reads YYNGEE. The CDR3 spans 16 residues. The CDR3 is CASSTKDGINTGELFF.

The rearrangement uses TRBV7-2 and TRBJ2-7; the TCRdb call, TRBD1, lacks DNA for checking. The CDR3 runs to 17 residues. CDR1 and CDR2 from the germline V gene are SGHTA and FQGNSA. The CDR3 sequence is CASSPPWIGQTGYEQYF.

This rearrangement joins TRBV6-5 to TRBJ1-4. Germline CDR1 reads MNHEY; CDR2 reads SVGAGI. This CDR3 is 13 amino acids long. The CDR3 here is CASSTEINEKLFF.

V and J are TRBV4-1 and TRBJ2-1; lacking DNA, the TRBD2 call made by TCRdb goes unchecked. The length of the CDR3 is 17 residues. Looked up from germline, CDR1 is MGHRA and CDR2 is YSYEKL. This CDR3 is CASSQERSLVGWSEQFF.

This chain links TRBV10-2 with TRBJ2-4. CDR1 is WSHSY, CDR2 SAAADI, per germline. CDR3 length: 15 amino acids. This CDR3 reads CASSDQRLAKNIQYF.

J is TRBJ1-3 and V is TRBV28; as DNA is missing, the TRBD1 call by TCRdb cannot be tested. This CDR3 has 14 amino acids. Germline CDR1 and CDR2: MDHEN and SYDVKM. CDR3 residues: CASSFGQSGNTIYF.

CDR3 protein: CSAQTSGSVPGELFF. The chain is built from TRBV20-1 and TRBJ2-2; no DNA is available, so the TRBD2 call from TCRdb remains unchecked. The CDR3 is 15 amino acids. Looked up from germline, CDR1 is DFQATT and CDR2 is SNEGSKA (reference sequence).

The chain recombines TRBV29-1 with TRBJ2-3; the TCRdb call, TRBD1, lacks DNA for checking. There are 17 residues in the CDR3. The germline CDR1 and CDR2 sequences are SQVTM and ANQGSEA. CDR3 sequence: CSVEMYDVTTPGDTQYF.

This chain uses TRBV4-1 with TRBJ2-6; TCRdb's D gene call, TRBD1, goes unchecked for lack of DNA. The germline gives CDR1 MGHRA, CDR2 YSYEKL. The CDR3 extends over 18 amino acids. CDR3 residues: CASSHRDRVSSGANVLTF.

V is TRBV5-1 and J is TRBJ2-5; TCRdb gives TRBD2 as the D gene, but with no DNA this cannot be confirmed. The CDR3 loop spans 17 amino acids. Germline lookup yields CDR1 SGHRS and CDR2 YFSETQ. CDR3 sequence reads: CASSFYSGTSGQETQYF.

The rearrangement uses TRBV7-9 and TRBJ1-2. The germline CDR1 and CDR2 sequences are SEHNR and FQNEAQ (reference sequence). The CDR3 runs to 14 residues. The CDR3 is CASSPRDLSGGYTF. Looking up the rest from reference TRBV7-9 and TRBJ1-2 gives the full variable domain: DTGVSQNPRHKITKRGQNVTFRCDPISEHNRLYWYRQTLGQGPEFLTYFQNEAQLEKSRLLSDRFSAERPKGSFSTLEIQRTEQGDSAMYLCASSPRDLSGGYTFGSGTRLTVV.

The rearrangement joins TRBV29-1 to TRBJ1-4; TCRdb selects TRBD1, and the lack of DNA leaves this call unchecked. This CDR3 is 12 amino acids long. Germline CDR1 reads SQVTM; CDR2 reads ANQGSEA. CDR3 region: CSAAGPGEKLFF.

This chain's CDR3 is CASSSRTGGSSGANVLTF. The rearrangement links TRBV4-1 to TRBJ2-6; TCRdb indicates TRBD1, and absent DNA this call remains unverified. Per the germline V gene, CDR1 is MGHRA and CDR2 is YSYEKL. CDR3 length: 18 residues.

The chain links TRBV7-9 to TRBJ2-3; TCRdb's D call, TRBD1, is unchecked because there is no DNA. Germline-derived CDR1 and CDR2 are SEHNR and FQNEAQ (reference sequence). The CDR3 runs to 18 residues. CDR3 amino acids: CASSHLLTGTPVSGTQYF.

The V gene is TRBV11-3, the J gene TRBJ2-2. The CDR3 runs to 13 residues. The germline V gene has CDR1 SGHNT and CDR2 YENEEA. The CDR3 protein is CASTRLEAGELFF.

CDR3 amino acids: CSGAGESYEQYF. The rearrangement uses TRBV29-1 and TRBJ2-7; the D gene TCRdb calls, TRBD2, cannot be checked with no DNA. The CDR3 runs to 12 residues. CDR1 and CDR2 (germline): SQVTM, ANQGSEA.

The chain links TRBV6-2 or TRBV6-3 to TRBJ1-5. Germline V gives CDR1 MNHEY, CDR2 SVGEGT. The length of the CDR3 is 16 residues. CDR3: CASTQRGLYSNQPQHF.

V and J are TRBV24-1 and TRBJ2-3; TCRdb selects TRBD1, and the lack of DNA leaves this call unchecked. Germline V gives CDR1 KGHDR, CDR2 SFDVKD. CDR3 size: 16 residues. The CDR3 sequence: CATSDPADRAPDTQYF.

CDR3 protein: CSVTGPYGYTF. This chain connects TRBV29-1 to TRBJ1-2; TCRdb selects TRBD1, and the lack of DNA leaves this call unchecked. The CDR3 has 11 residues. From germline, CDR1 is SQVTM and CDR2 ANQGSEA.